The sequence of this T cell receptor (beta chain) was determined in a study of cytomegalovirus exposure and HLA in healthy donors. Study-level findings and limits: The study labeled 150 to 200 TCR beta chains cytomegalovirus-associated. A few of the chains that were CMV-associated were confirmed in vitro to be specific for CMV antigens.

Clones were read by immunoSEQ multiplex PCR, and TCRdb kept only the in-frame ones, dropping some. The table shows hundreds of thousands of clones, with around four fifths occurring only once. This clone was observed once. Its antigen is not known. The germline V and J ends were trimmed by 6 bases and 5 bases, with 8 bases remaining between them. The CDR3 loop spans 12 amino acids. Germline CDR1 SEHNR, CDR2 FQNEAQ (reference sequence). This rearrangement joins TRBV7-9 to TRBJ2-1, with D possibly matching TRBD1 (5 bases). The sequenced sample consisted of PBMCs. The receptor comes from a woman between 18 and 29 years old in good health and CMV-seronegative. The CDR3 sequence: CASSLRDNEQFF. The DNA for the CDR3 is TGTGCCAGCAGTCTCAGGGACAATGAGCAGTTCTTC.